These 23 T cell receptor beta chains originate from one sample sequenced in a study of shared clonotypes between healthy human individuals. Using immunoSEQ multiplex PCR, the repertoire was profiled, and TCRdb retains in-frame clones only, with some absent. The data hold under 150,000 clones, with around 66% observed a single time. Sample: memory CD8+ T cells sorted from blood. Subset indicated: CD45RO+ cells pooled with CCR7-negative TemRA cells. Receptors originate from a woman aged 30 to 39 in good health.

The genes are TRBV13 and TRBJ2-5, with 7 bases lining up with TRBD2. The CDR3 extends over 15 amino acids. Germline assignment: CDR1 PRHDT and CDR2 FYEKMQ (reference sequence). The V and J ends lost 5 bases and 5 bases, in that order; junction bases with no gene match: 11. CDR3 protein: CASSGAGGGYETQYF. The CDR3 DNA sequence: TGTGCCAGCAGCGGGGCTGGCGGGGGTTATGAGACCCAGTACTTC.

The gene calls are TRBV10-1 and TRBJ2-7; no clear D gene. V lost 3 bases, J lost 5 bases, and 5 bases lay in between. The CDR3 loop spans 11 amino acids. Germline CDR1 WNHNN, CDR2 SYGVQD (reference sequence). The DNA of the CDR3 is TGCGCCAGCAGTGATGCGAACGAGCAGTACTTC. Translated, it gives CASSDANEQYF.

This clone was seen a handful of times. The rearrangement joins TRBV20-1 to TRBJ1-1; the match to TRBD1 covers 7 bases. From germline, CDR1 is DFQATT and CDR2 SNEGSKA (reference sequence). CDR3 length: 11 residues. CDR3 amino acids: CRSDRVFEAFF. The CDR3 DNA is TGCAGGTCAGACAGGGTCTTTGAAGCTTTCTTT.

This rearrangement joins TRBV2 to TRBJ2-3; 10 nucleotides align to TRBD2. V gave up 5 bases and J gave up 2 bases; unmatched junction bases: 10. This CDR3 is built from 17 residues. Germline-derived CDR1 and CDR2 are SNHLY and FYNNEI. CDR3 residues: CASSPRLAGDFTDTQYF. In DNA, the CDR3 is TGTGCCAGCAGTCCTCGTCTAGCGGGAGACTTCACAGATACGCAGTATTTT.

The chain couples TRBV6-6 to TRBJ2-7; D is uncertain. Germline lookup yields CDR1 MNHNY and CDR2 SVGAGI (reference sequence). CDR3 size: 14 residues. V was pared by 0 bases and J by 5 bases, with 11 bases between. The CDR3 loop is CASSYSRSLDEQYF. Written as DNA, the CDR3 is TGTGCCAGCAGTTACTCGAGGTCTTTGGACGAGCAGTACTTC.

The chain combines TRBV4-1 with TRBJ2-7; 7 nucleotides line up with TRBD1. With V trimmed by 5 bases and J by 2 bases, 3 bases remained unmatched. The CDR3 sequence is 13 residues long. Per germline, CDR1 MGHRA and CDR2 YSYEKL. This CDR3 reads CASSEGQAYEQYF. In DNA, the CDR3 is TGCGCCAGCAGCGAAGGACAGGCCTACGAGCAGTACTTC.

The chain recombines TRBV2 with TRBJ2-5; D tentatively reads TRBD1 or TRBD2 (5 bases each). The CDR3 contains 15 residues. Trimming shortened V by 7 bases and J by 4 bases, and 19 bases separated the two germline ends. CDR1 and CDR2 from the germline V gene are SNHLY and FYNNEI. The CDR3 here is CASIPTRGLAETQYF. CDR3 nucleotides: TGTGCCAGCATCCCCACTAGGGGCCTGGCAGAGACCCAGTACTTC.

The table lists this clone with a few counts. The V gene is TRBV25-1, the J gene TRBJ1-6, with TRBD1 matching 7 bases. Germline trimming cut 4 bases from V and 5 bases from J; bases unmatched to any gene: 2. The CDR3 covers 14 residues. CDR1 MGHDK and CDR2 SYGVNS come from the germline V gene. The CDR3: CASSAGGDNSPLHF. CDR3 bases: TGTGCCAGCAGTGCAGGGGGTGATAATTCACCCCTCCACTTT.

The V and J genes are TRBV5-4 and TRBJ2-7; 9 positions agree with TRBD2. V trimming: 2 bases; J trimming: 5 bases; junction bases outside the gene matches: 8. CDR1 is SGHNT, CDR2 YYREEE, per germline (reference sequence). This CDR3 contains 15 residues. The CDR3 DNA follows: TGTGCCAGCAGCTTTCTGCGGGGGGGGACCCACGAGCAGTACTTC. It specifies CASSFLRGGTHEQYF.

The chain recombines TRBV5-6 with TRBJ2-1; D is ambiguous. V was clipped by 4 bases and J by 5 bases, with 4 bases between them. Germline assignment: CDR1 SGHDT and CDR2 YYEEEE. The CDR3 extends over 11 amino acids. CDR3 loop: CASSIDNEQFF. The CDR3 nucleotides read TGTGCCAGCAGCATAGACAATGAGCAGTTCTTC.

The V call is TRBV19, the J call TRBJ2-1; D might be TRBD1 (5 bases). The CDR3 spans 15 residues. The germline CDR1 and CDR2 sequences are LNHDA and SQIVND (reference sequence). V was shortened by 7 bases and J by 0 bases, with 13 bases between the two germline ends. This CDR3 is CASILGHGSYNEQFF. CDR3 nucleotide sequence: TGTGCCAGTATCCTAGGACACGGCTCCTACAATGAGCAGTTCTTC.

This chain uses TRBV7-1 with TRBJ1-2; 9 positions agree with TRBD1. TRBV7-1 is designated an ORF whose function remains uncertain. The CDR3 consists of 16 residues. V dropped 7 bases and J dropped 0; count of bases not matched to a gene: 9. The CDR3 here is CASTPGQGRANYGYTF. In nucleotides, the CDR3 is TGTGCCAGCACCCCGGGACAGGGTAGAGCTAACTATGGCTACACCTTC.

The rearrangement links TRBV4-1 to TRBJ2-7, with TRBD2 as a possible D gene (6 bases). Germline-derived CDR1 and CDR2 are MGHRA and YSYEKL. The CDR3 covers 15 residues. Deletions cut 0 bases from V and 6 bases from J, with 15 bases between. CDR3 residues: CASSQDLDGAGEQYF. DNA for the CDR3: TGCGCCAGCAGCCAAGATCTGGACGGAGCGGGCGAGCAGTACTTC.

This clone has just a few counts. The chain combines TRBV6-1 with TRBJ2-2; D gene ambiguous. The CDR3 consists of 15 residues. Germline-derived CDR1 and CDR2 are MNHNS and SASEGT. Deletions cut 3 bases from V and 1 base from J, with 9 bases between. The CDR3 loop reads CASSELLENTGELFF. CDR3 in DNA: TGTGCCAGCAGTGAGCTATTGGAGAACACCGGGGAGCTGTTTTTT.

This clone was recorded at least ten times. V gene TRBV9 combines with J gene TRBJ2-3; 7 nucleotides align to TRBD2. The CDR3 sequence is 14 residues long. With 1 base clipped from V and 6 bases from J, the junction kept 5 bases outside the gene matches. Germline values: CDR1 SGDLS, CDR2 YYNGEE. The CDR3 reads CASSVSGGLDTQYF. The CDR3 DNA follows: TGTGCCAGCAGCGTATCGGGAGGCTTGGATACGCAGTATTTT.

The chain uses TRBV15 and TRBJ2-3; unclear D gene. The CDR3 length is 15 residues. CDR1 is LNHNV, CDR2 YYDKDF, per germline (reference sequence). The V gene lost 0 bases and the J gene lost 2 bases, with 9 bases spanning the gap. The CDR3 spells CATSRDLQNTDTQYF. CDR3 DNA: TGTGCCACCAGCAGAGATCTCCAGAACACAGATACGCAGTATTTT.

The V and J genes are TRBV25-1 and TRBJ2-5; 11 positions agree with TRBD1. The DNA end favors TRBJ2-7, so the J call may be wrong. Germline V gene sequence: CDR1 MGHDK, CDR2 SYGVNS. The CDR3 covers 16 residues. CDR3: CASSDPGQGARYEQYF. In DNA form, the CDR3 reads TGTGCCAGCAGTGACCCAGGACAGGGGGCCAGGTACGAGCAGTACTTC.

The J gene is TRBJ2-1, the V gene TRBV7-6; 10 bases fit TRBD1. CDR3 length equals 16 residues. J was trimmed by 4 bases and V by 3 bases; bases with no gene match: 6. The germline V gene has CDR1 SGHVS and CDR2 FNYEAQ. The CDR3 loop reads CASSLYGTGAYNEQFF. The CDR3 coding sequence is TGTGCCAGCAGCTTGTACGGGACAGGGGCGTACAATGAGCAGTTCTTC.

The CDR3 region has the DNA TGTGCCAGCAGTATACACAAGAACACTGAAGCTTTCTTT. It specifies CASSIHKNTEAFF. The V and J genes are TRBV27 and TRBJ1-1, with D hard to call. V lost 5 bases and J 1 base, leaving 8 bases between the germline ends. CDR3 length: 13 residues. The germline V gene has CDR1 MNHEY and CDR2 SMNVEV (reference sequence).

V and J are TRBV6-1 and TRBJ1-2; D is unclear. V dropped 5 bases and J dropped 4 bases, with 5 bases sitting between them. This CDR3 contains 11 residues. Germline V gene sequence: CDR1 MNHNS, CDR2 SASEGT. CDR3 DNA sequence: TGTGCCAGCAGTAACCTCTATGGCTACACCTTC. This codes for CASSNLYGYTF.

In this sample, this clone turned up many times. The CDR3 coding sequence is TGTGCCAGCAGCCAAGAGGAGGCTAGCTACAATGAGCAGTTCTTC. Amino acid sequence: CASSQEEASYNEQFF. The rearrangement uses TRBV5-4 and TRBJ2-1, with D possibly being TRBD2 (5 bases). From germline, CDR1 is SGHNT and CDR2 YYREEE (reference sequence). The V gene lost 4 bases and the J gene lost 3 bases, with 14 bases spanning the gap. The length of the CDR3 is 15 residues.

The chain combines TRBV30 with TRBJ2-7, with D possibly matching TRBD2 (6 bases). Deletions cut 2 bases from V and 5 bases from J, with 16 bases between. The CDR3 is 14 amino acids. The V gene's germline CDR1 is GTSNPN and CDR2 SVGIG (reference sequence). The CDR3 here is CAWSKEGGEDEQYF. CDR3 bases: TGTGCCTGGAGTAAGGAGGGAGGAGAGGACGAGCAGTACTTC.

This chain links TRBV4-1 with TRBJ2-2; the D is unclear. The CDR3 extends over 21 amino acids. V lost 1 base and J 0 bases, leaving 24 bases between the germline ends. The germline CDR1 and CDR2 sequences are MGHRA and YSYEKL. The chain's CDR3 is CASSQGPLLPYTPANTGELFF. CDR3 DNA sequence: TGCGCCAGCAGCCAAGGACCTCTGCTACCATACACGCCCGCGAACACCGGGGAGCTGTTTTTT.